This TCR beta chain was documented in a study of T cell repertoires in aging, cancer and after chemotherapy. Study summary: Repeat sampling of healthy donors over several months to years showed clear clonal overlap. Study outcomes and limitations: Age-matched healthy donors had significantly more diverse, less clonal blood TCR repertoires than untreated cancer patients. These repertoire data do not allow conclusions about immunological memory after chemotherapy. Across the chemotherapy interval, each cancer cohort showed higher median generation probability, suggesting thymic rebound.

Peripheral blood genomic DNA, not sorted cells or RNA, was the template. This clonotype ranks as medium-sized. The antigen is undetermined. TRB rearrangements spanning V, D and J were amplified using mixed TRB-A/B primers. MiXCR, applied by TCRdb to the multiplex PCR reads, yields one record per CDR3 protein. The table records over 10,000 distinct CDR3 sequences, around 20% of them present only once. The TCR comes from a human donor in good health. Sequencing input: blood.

Here the CDR3 DNA reads TGTGCCAGCAGCTTAGGGACTAGCACCTACAATGAGCAGTTCTTC. The encoded protein is CASSLGTSTYNEQFF. V is TRBV7-2 and J is TRBJ2-1; TRBD2 matches 8 bases. Germline V gene sequence: CDR1 SGHTA, CDR2 FQGNSA. The CDR3 spans 15 residues. V shed 1 base, J shed 2 bases, and the junction held 1 base outside the gene matches.